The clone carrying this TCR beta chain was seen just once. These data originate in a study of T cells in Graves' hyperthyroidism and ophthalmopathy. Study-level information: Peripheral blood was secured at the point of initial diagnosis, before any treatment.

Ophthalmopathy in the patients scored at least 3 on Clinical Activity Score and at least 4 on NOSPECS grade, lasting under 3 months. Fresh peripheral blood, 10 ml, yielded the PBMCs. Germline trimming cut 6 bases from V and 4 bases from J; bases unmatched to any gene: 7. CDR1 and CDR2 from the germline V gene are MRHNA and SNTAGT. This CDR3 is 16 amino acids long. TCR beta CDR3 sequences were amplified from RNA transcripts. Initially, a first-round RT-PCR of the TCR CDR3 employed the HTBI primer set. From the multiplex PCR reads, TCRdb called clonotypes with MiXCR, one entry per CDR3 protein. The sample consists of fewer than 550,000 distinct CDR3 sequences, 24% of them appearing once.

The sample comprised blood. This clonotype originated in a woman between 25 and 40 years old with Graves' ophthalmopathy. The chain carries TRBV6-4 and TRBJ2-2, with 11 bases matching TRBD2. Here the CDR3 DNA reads TGTGCCAGCAGGGATCTCGGACTAGCGGGCACCGGGGAGCTGTTTTTT. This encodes CASRDLGLAGTGELFF.